This T cell receptor beta chain was sequenced for a study of blood T cell repertoires in COVID-19. Germline V lookup: CDR1 SGHVS, CDR2 FQNEAQ. The CDR3 is made up of 15 amino acids. Trimming cost V 3 bases and J 3 bases, with 12 bases left between them. Here immunoSEQ multiplex PCR was the method, and the copy in TCRdb shows in-frame clones only, minus some. The sample carries hundreds of thousands of clones, over 80% recorded once. Sequenced: peripheral blood. The chain is built from TRBV7-8 and TRBJ1-5; tentatively, D is TRBD1 (5 bases). The TCR sequence derives from a man aged 35 to 55 with acute or convalescent COVID-19. The CDR3 sequence: CASSFGMTDNQPQHF. CDR3 bases: TGTGCCAGCAGCTTTGGGATGACAGACAATCAGCCCCAGCATTTT.